The next 15 T cell receptor beta chains were all read from a single sample in a study of T cell responses to AZD1222 COVID-19 vaccine. Libraries were prepared by immunoSEQ multiplex PCR; TCRdb keeps only in-frame clonotypes and omits some of them. The sample carries 100,000 or so clones, 70% to 90% recorded once. Specimen: peripheral blood, collected 28 days after the second AZD1222 dose. These receptors came from an adult who received the AZD1222 COVID-19 vaccine.

The chain carries TRBV6-6 and TRBJ2-7; 8 positions match TRBD2. V was pared by 10 bases and J by 4 bases, with 6 bases of the junction left unmatched. The CDR3 spans 12 residues. Germline V gene lookup returns CDR1 MNHNY and CDR2 SVGAGI (reference sequence). The CDR3 bases are TGTGCCACCTCAAGCGGGAGTTACGAGCAGTACTTC. Protein: CATSSGSYEQYF.

The chain employs TRBV9 and TRBJ1-3; D gene unclear. CDR1 SGDLS and CDR2 YYNGEE come from the germline V gene. The CDR3 has 13 residues. Trimming stripped 6 bases from V and 0 bases from J, with 7 bases between. The CDR3 DNA follows: TGTGCCAGCACCAGTATCTCTGGAAACACCATATATTTT. It specifies CASTSISGNTIYF. Drawing the rest from reference TRBV9 and TRBJ1-3, the complete variable domain is DSGVTQTPKHLITATGQRVTLRCSPRSGDLSVYWYQQSLDQGLQFLIQYYNGEERAKGNILERFSAQQFPDLHSELNLSSLELGDSALYFCASTSISGNTIYFGEGSWLTVV.

This chain connects TRBV2 to TRBJ2-5; D unresolved. Germline-derived CDR1 and CDR2 are SNHLY and FYNNEI. The CDR3 has 14 residues. Trimming shortened V by 2 bases and J by 2 bases, and 9 bases separated the two germline ends. CDR3 nucleotides: TGTGCCAGCAGTGAACAAAGCCCGCAAGAGACCCAGTACTTC. Its protein is CASSEQSPQETQYF.

This clone was detected once. The chain is built from TRBV19 and TRBJ1-1; 8 bases are shared with TRBD1. The CDR3 runs to 14 residues. V lost 7 bases and J lost 1; bases outside the gene matches: 5. Germline loops: CDR1 LNHDA, CDR2 SQIVND (reference sequence). CDR3 nucleotides: TGTGCCAGTAAGGACAGGGTGGCGAACACTGAAGCTTTCTTT. Encoded protein: CASKDRVANTEAFF.

The J gene is TRBJ1-4, the V gene TRBV5-6; tentatively, D is TRBD1 (6 bases). CDR1 SGHDT and CDR2 YYEEEE come from the germline V gene. The V end lost 4 bases, the J end lost 5 bases, and 15 bases lay between the germline ends. The CDR3 sequence is 15 residues long. In nucleotides, the CDR3 is TGTGCCAGCAGCGCAGCACAGGGTCTAAATGAAAAACTGTTTTTT. This encodes CASSAAQGLNEKLFF.

The rearrangement joins TRBV15 to TRBJ2-1; D possibly corresponds to TRBD2 (6 bases). The CDR3 length is 14 residues. In germline, CDR1 is LNHNV, CDR2 YYDKDF (reference sequence). The ends were cut back, 5 bases at V and 0 bases at J, with 8 bases in the middle. The CDR3 spells CATSRRDSYNEQFF. The DNA for the CDR3 is TGTGCCACCAGCCGGCGGGACTCCTACAATGAGCAGTTCTTC.

The V gene is TRBV10-1, the J gene TRBJ2-1, with TRBD2 identical over 8 bases. Trimming took 3 bases from V and 9 from J; bases not matched to a gene: 16. This CDR3 is built from 17 residues. The germline CDR1 and CDR2 sequences are WNHNN and SYGVQD (reference sequence). The CDR3 nucleotides are TGCGCCAGCAGTGATTCCGCGGGACTAGGATTGGAGACTGAGCAGTTCTTC. It is translated as CASSDSAGLGLETEQFF.

This clone was picked up one time. The chain is built from TRBV5-1 and TRBJ2-2; a possible D gene is TRBD1 (6 bases). The CDR3 has 16 amino acids. The germline gives CDR1 SGHRS, CDR2 YFSETQ. The V and J ends lost 0 bases and 2 bases respectively, with 11 bases between them. For the CDR3, the DNA is TGCGCCAGCAGCTTGGGGACAGAATTAAACACCGGGGAGCTGTTTTTT. This codes for CASSLGTELNTGELFF. The variable domain in full, completed from reference TRBV5-1 and TRBJ2-2, reads KAGVTQTPRYLIKTRGQQVTLSCSPISGHRSVSWYQQTPGQGLQFLFEYFSETQRNKGNFPGRFSGRQFSNSRSEMNVSTLELGDSALYLCASSLGTELNTGELFFGEGSRLTVL.

The chain uses TRBV11-3 and TRBJ2-1; TRBD2 aligns across 15 bases. Germline lookup yields CDR1 SGHNT and CDR2 YENEEA. This CDR3 region has 16 residues. Losses at the gene ends were 1 base for V and 5 bases for J; bases not matched to a gene: 0. CDR3 sequence reads: CASSLGTSGRDNEQFF. In DNA, the CDR3 is TGTGCCAGCAGCTTAGGGACTAGCGGGAGGGACAATGAGCAGTTCTTC.

This clone was detected a few times. The chain couples TRBV28 to TRBJ2-1; 9 nucleotides line up with TRBD2. Trimming took 6 bases from V and 7 from J; bases not matched to a gene: 13. The CDR3 is 16 residues long. The germline V gene has CDR1 MDHEN and CDR2 SYDVKM. The CDR3 nucleotides are TGTGCCAGCAGGCCAGAAGTTAGCGGGAGTAATAATGAGCAGTTCTTC. It codes for CASRPEVSGSNNEQFF. The full variable domain, its missing parts supplied by reference TRBV28 and TRBJ2-1, is DVKVTQSSRYLVKRTGEKVFLECVQDMDHENMFWYRQDPGLGLRLIYFSYDVKMKEKGDIPEGYSVSREKKERFSLILESASTNQTSMYLCASRPEVSGSNNEQFFGPGTRLTVL.

V gene TRBV6-5 combines with J gene TRBJ2-4, with TRBD2 as a possible D gene (7 bases). CDR3 length: 15 residues. With 2 bases removed from V and 2 bases from J, the gap between germline ends came to 10 bases. Germline loops: CDR1 MNHEY, CDR2 SVGAGI. CDR3 residues: CASSYRGATKNIQYF. The CDR3, as DNA: TGTGCCAGCAGTTACCGGGGGGCAACCAAAAACATTCAGTACTTC.

The rearrangement uses TRBV19 and TRBJ1-6, with D possibly TRBD1 on 6 matching bases. Germline CDR1 and CDR2: LNHDA and SQIVND (reference sequence). The CDR3 length is 15 residues. Trimming shortened V by 5 bases and J by 6 bases, and 14 bases separated the two germline ends. The CDR3 DNA is TGTGCCAGTAGTTTGACAGGCGACACTAATTCACCCCTCCACTTT. Its protein is CASSLTGDTNSPLHF.

The chain is built from TRBV7-2 and TRBJ2-5; 7 bases line up with TRBD2. V shed 8 bases, J shed 2 bases, and the junction held 11 bases outside the gene matches. CDR3 length: 15 residues. Germline CDR1 SGHTA, CDR2 FQGNSA. CDR3 region: CASCPWTGGQETQYF. CDR3 DNA: TGTGCCAGCTGCCCTTGGACGGGAGGTCAAGAGACCCAGTACTTC.

The chain combines TRBV9 with TRBJ2-7; D possibly corresponds to TRBD1 (6 bases). Germline CDR1 and CDR2: SGDLS and YYNGEE. V was cut by 0 bases and J by 3 bases, with 13 bases left in between. The CDR3 totals 15 residues. DNA of the CDR3: TGTGCCAGCAGCGTAGGAGGACAGAAGAACTACGAGCAGTACTTC. It is translated as CASSVGGQKNYEQYF.

The V and J genes are TRBV11-2 and TRBJ2-4, with D hard to call. The length of the CDR3 is 14 residues. CDR1 is SGHAT and CDR2 is FQNNGV in the germline V gene. The germline V and J ends were trimmed by 2 bases and 6 bases, with 11 bases remaining between them. The CDR3 coding sequence is TGTGCCAGCAGCTTATCAGGTGTAGGAAACATTCAGTACTTC. This codes for CASSLSGVGNIQYF.